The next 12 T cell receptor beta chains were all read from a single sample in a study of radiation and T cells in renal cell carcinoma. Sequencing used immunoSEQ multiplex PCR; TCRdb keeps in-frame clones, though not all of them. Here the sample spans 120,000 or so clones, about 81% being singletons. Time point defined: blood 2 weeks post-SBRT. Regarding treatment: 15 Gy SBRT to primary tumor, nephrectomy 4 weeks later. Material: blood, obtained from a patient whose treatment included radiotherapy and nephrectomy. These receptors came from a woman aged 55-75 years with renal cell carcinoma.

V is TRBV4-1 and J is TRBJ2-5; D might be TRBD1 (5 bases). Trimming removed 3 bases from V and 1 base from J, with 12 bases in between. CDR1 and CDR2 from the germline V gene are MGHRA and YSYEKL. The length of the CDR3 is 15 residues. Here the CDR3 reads CASSQSTTGQETQYF. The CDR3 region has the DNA TGCGCCAGCAGCCAGTCTACAACAGGCCAAGAGACCCAGTACTTC.

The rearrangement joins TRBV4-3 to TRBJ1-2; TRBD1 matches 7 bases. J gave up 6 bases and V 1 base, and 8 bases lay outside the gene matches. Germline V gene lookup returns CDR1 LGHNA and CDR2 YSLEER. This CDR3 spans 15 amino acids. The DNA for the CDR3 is TGCGCCAGCAGCCAAGTTTACGGGACAGTGAATGGCTACACCTTC. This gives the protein CASSQVYGTVNGYTF.

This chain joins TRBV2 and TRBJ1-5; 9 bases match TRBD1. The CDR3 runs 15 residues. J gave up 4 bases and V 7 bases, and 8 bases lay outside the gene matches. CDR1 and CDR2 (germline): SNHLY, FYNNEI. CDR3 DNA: TGTGCCAGCACCTGGGGACAGGGCCTTAATCAGCCCCAGCATTTT. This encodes CASTWGQGLNQPQHF. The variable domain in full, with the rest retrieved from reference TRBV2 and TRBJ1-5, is EPEVTQTPSHQVTQMGQEVILRCVPISNHLYFYWYRQILGQKVEFLVSFYNNEISEKSEIFDDQFSVERPDGSNFTLKIRSTKLEDSAMYFCASTWGQGLNQPQHFGDGTRLSIL.

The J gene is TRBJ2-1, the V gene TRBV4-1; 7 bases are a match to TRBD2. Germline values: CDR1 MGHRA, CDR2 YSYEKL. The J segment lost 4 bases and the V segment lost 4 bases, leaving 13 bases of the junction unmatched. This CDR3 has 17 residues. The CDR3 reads CASSPNPGLTLYNEQFF. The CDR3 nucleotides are TGCGCCAGCAGCCCGAACCCGGGACTAACCCTATACAATGAGCAGTTCTTC.

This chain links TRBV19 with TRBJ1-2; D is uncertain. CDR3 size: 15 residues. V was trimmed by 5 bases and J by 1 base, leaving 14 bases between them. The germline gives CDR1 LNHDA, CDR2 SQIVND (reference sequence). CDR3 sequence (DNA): TGTGCCAGTAGTCTAGCGGCAGGCGTTAACTATGGCTACACCTTC. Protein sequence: CASSLAAGVNYGYTF.

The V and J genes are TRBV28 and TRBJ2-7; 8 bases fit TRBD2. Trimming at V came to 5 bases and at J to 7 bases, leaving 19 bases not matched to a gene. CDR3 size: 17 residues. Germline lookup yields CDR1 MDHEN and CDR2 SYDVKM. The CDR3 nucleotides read TGTGCCAGCAGTCTCTTAGCGGGGAACCTCTACTACGGGGAGCAGTACTTC. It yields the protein CASSLLAGNLYYGEQYF. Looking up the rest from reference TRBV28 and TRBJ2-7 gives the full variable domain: DVKVTQSSRYLVKRTGEKVFLECVQDMDHENMFWYRQDPGLGLRLIYFSYDVKMKEKGDIPEGYSVSREKKERFSLILESASTNQTSMYLCASSLLAGNLYYGEQYFGPGTRLTVT.

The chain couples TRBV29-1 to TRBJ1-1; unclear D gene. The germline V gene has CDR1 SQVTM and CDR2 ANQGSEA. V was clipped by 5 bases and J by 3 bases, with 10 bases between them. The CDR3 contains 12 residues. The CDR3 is CSVSPGYTEAFF. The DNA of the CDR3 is TGCAGCGTTTCCCCTGGGTACACTGAAGCTTTCTTT. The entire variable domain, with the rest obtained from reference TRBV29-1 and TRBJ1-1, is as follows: SAVISQKPSRDICQRGTSLTIQCQVDSQVTMMFWYRQQPGQSLTLIATANQGSEATYESGFVIDKFPISRPNLTFSTLTVSNMSPEDSSIYLCSVSPGYTEAFFGQGTRLTVV.

The CDR3 is CASSLEGASEQFF. The CDR3 nucleotides are TGTGCCAGCAGCTTAGAAGGGGCCAGTGAGCAGTTCTTC. V is TRBV7-2 and J is TRBJ2-1, with D tentatively TRBD1 (5 bases). CDR3 size: 13 residues. Germline CDR1 and CDR2: SGHTA and FQGNSA. V was trimmed by 1 base and J by 9 bases, leaving 10 bases between them.

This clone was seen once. Here the CDR3 reads CASSKETANTEAFF. Here the CDR3 DNA reads TGTGCCAGCAGCAAAGAGACGGCCAACACTGAAGCTTTCTTT. The chain links TRBV21-1 to TRBJ1-1. TRBV21-1 is marked as a pseudogene. The CDR3 is made up of 14 amino acids.

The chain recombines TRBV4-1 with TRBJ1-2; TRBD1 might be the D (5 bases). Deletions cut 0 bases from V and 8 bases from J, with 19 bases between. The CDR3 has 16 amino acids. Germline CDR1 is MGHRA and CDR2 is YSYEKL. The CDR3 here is CASSQDRDSTAYGYTF. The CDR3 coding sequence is TGCGCCAGCAGCCAAGATCGCGACAGTACGGCTTACGGCTACACCTTC.

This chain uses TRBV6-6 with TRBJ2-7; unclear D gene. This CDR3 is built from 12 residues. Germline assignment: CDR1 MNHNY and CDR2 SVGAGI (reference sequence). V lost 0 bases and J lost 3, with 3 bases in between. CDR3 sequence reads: CASSYSSYEQYF. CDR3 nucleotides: TGTGCCAGCAGTTACTCGAGCTACGAGCAGTACTTC.

The CDR3 reads CASSSSVSGGQKLFF. DNA for the CDR3: TGTGCCAGTTCGAGCAGCGTGTCCGGGGGCCAAAAACTGTTTTTT. This sequence joins TRBV19 and TRBJ1-4; tentatively, D is TRBD1 (6 bases). The CDR3 length is 15 residues. Germline CDR1 reads LNHDA; CDR2 reads SQIVND (reference sequence). Trimming stripped 8 bases from V and 9 bases from J, with 22 bases between.